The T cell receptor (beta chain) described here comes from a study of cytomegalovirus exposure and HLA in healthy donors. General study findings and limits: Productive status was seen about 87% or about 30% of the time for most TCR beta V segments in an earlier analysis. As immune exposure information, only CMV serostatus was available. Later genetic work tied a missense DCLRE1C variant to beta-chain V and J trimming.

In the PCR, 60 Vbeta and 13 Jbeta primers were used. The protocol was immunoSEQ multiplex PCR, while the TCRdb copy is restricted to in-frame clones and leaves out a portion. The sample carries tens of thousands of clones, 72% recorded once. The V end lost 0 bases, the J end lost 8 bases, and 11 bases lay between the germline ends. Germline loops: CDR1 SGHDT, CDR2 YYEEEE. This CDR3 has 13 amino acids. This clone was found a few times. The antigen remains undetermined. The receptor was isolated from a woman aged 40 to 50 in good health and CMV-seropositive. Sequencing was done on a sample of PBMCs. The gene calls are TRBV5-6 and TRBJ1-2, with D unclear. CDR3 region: CASSLASYKGYTF. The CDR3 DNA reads TGTGCCAGCAGCTTGGCGTCCTATAAGGGCTACACCTTC. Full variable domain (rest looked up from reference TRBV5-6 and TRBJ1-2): DAGVTQSPTHLIKTRGQQVTLRCSPKSGHDTVSWYQQALGQGPQFIFQYYEEEERQRGNFPDRFSGHQFPNYSSELNVNALLLGDSALYLCASSLASYKGYTFGSGTRLTVV.